This T cell receptor (beta chain) comes out of a study of blood T cell repertoires in COVID-19. Study summary: PBMCs, B-cell-depleted T cells, or T cells provided the cDNA or gDNA that made up the material.

The CDR3 totals 14 residues. The germline gives CDR1 SGHDN, CDR2 FVKESK. V shed 1 base and J shed 7 bases, with 13 bases lying between them. Per the original data handling: Amplification with reference gene primers provided the estimates of nucleated cell counts. The data were produced by immunoSEQ multiplex PCR, yet TCRdb's version contains in-frame clones alone and is incomplete. The V and J calls and the clone size are those of that table, but D and trimming were determined from the DNA. The sample has more than 200,000 clones; over 65% are singletons. The sequencing input was peripheral blood. The source is a woman between 65 and 79 years old with active or convalescent COVID-19. J is TRBJ1-2 and V is TRBV14, with unresolved D. As DNA, the CDR3 is TGTGCCAGCAGCCAAGTGACTAACTATGTTGGCTACACCTTC. Its protein product is CASSQVTNYVGYTF.